The 27 T cell receptor beta chains below were found in one sample sequenced in a study of shared T cell receptors in the human thymus. Repertoires were generated with immunoSEQ multiplex PCR, while TCRdb's copy carries only in-frame clones and drops some. The sample carries under 700,000 clones, around 78% recorded once. The sample was also linked to a second study, of human thymus T cells.

Material: thymocytes. Receptor source: a boy under two years old with a congenital heart defect.

A note on this clone: Compared with germline, one end of the junction differs, possibly owing to a read error. The V call is TRBV15, the J call TRBJ1-4; 9 bases align to TRBD1. CDR1 and CDR2 (germline): LNHNV, YYDKDF (reference sequence). The CDR3 totals 12 residues. The CDR3 DNA reads TGTGCCACCAGCAGGGACCGGGACAGGGCGATTTTT. Translating it yields CATSRDRDRAIF.

The rearrangement links TRBV5-6 to TRBJ2-2; 8 nucleotides match TRBD1. This CDR3 region has 16 residues. Germline V gives CDR1 SGHDT, CDR2 YYEEEE. V lost 1 base, J lost 3 bases, and 5 bases stayed unmatched. The CDR3 here is CASSLFLTGDTGELFF. The CDR3 DNA sequence: TGTGCCAGCAGCTTGTTCCTGACAGGGGACACCGGGGAGCTGTTTTTT. Using reference TRBV5-6 and TRBJ2-2 for the parts outside the CDR3, the full variable domain is DAGVTQSPTHLIKTRGQQVTLRCSPKSGHDTVSWYQQALGQGPQFIFQYYEEEERQRGNFPDRFSGHQFPNYSSELNVNALLLGDSALYLCASSLFLTGDTGELFFGEGSRLTVL.

The V and J genes are TRBV10-3 and TRBJ1-2; 7 nucleotides align to TRBD1. V was clipped by 2 bases and J by 5 bases; unmatched bases: 5. The CDR3 extends over 14 amino acids. The germline V gene encodes CDR1 ENHRY and CDR2 SYGVKD. The CDR3 region is CAISERGQCYGYTF. The CDR3 nucleotides read TGTGCCATCAGTGAGAGGGGACAGTGTTATGGCTACACCTTC.

The V call is TRBV11-3, the J call TRBJ1-1, with D possibly matching TRBD1 (6 bases). V dropped 5 bases and J dropped 1 base, with 14 bases sitting between them. CDR1 and CDR2 (germline): SGHNT, YENEEA. The CDR3 length is 15 residues. Here the CDR3 DNA reads TGTGCCAGCAGCGCCAGGGGCCCTAGGAACACTGAAGCTTTCTTT. Amino acid sequence: CASSARGPRNTEAFF.

This chain links TRBV4-2 with TRBJ2-4; the D gene could be TRBD1 or TRBD2 (12 bases each). The V gene lost 3 bases and the J gene lost 0 bases, with 24 bases spanning the gap. Per the germline V gene, CDR1 is LGHNA and CDR2 is YNFKEQ. The CDR3 runs to 20 residues. Written as DNA, the CDR3 is TGTGCCAGCAGCCAGGGACAGGGGGCTAGCGGGAGGGTAGCCAAAAACATTCAGTACTTC. It encodes CASSQGQGASGRVAKNIQYF.

The chain combines TRBV7-2 with TRBJ1-2; TRBD1 matches 7 bases. Trimming removed 6 bases from V and 5 bases from J; junction bases left unmatched: 6. This CDR3 spans 13 amino acids. Germline CDR1 SGHTA, CDR2 FQGNSA. The CDR3 sequence: CASRPDRVYGYTF. The CDR3 coding sequence is TGTGCCAGCAGACCCGACAGGGTTTATGGCTACACCTTC.

V is TRBV27 and J is TRBJ1-2; 8 bases line up with TRBD1. J gave up 6 bases and V 5 bases, and 14 bases lay outside the gene matches. CDR1 and CDR2 (germline): MNHEY, SMNVEV (reference sequence). The CDR3 is 16 residues long. The CDR3 nucleotides are TGTGCCAGCAGTCCAAAACCGAAGACAGGGGCCGATGGCTACACCTTC. The encoded protein is CASSPKPKTGADGYTF.

This rearrangement joins TRBV19 to TRBJ1-3, with 8 bases fitting TRBD1. CDR1 and CDR2 from the germline V gene are LNHDA and SQIVND (reference sequence). J was trimmed by 4 bases and V by 2 bases; bases with no gene match: 4. This CDR3 region has 15 residues. CDR3: CASSITGGAGNTIYF. DNA for the CDR3: TGTGCCAGTAGTATAACAGGGGGAGCCGGAAACACCATATATTTT.

This clone was found a few times. The V call is TRBV5-4, the J call TRBJ2-5, with D possibly matching TRBD1 (6 bases). Germline loops: CDR1 SGHNT, CDR2 YYREEE (reference sequence). There are 16 residues in the CDR3. The germline V and J ends were trimmed by 1 base and 3 bases, with 16 bases remaining between them. The CDR3 here is CASSLPTEGVEETQYF. CDR3 nucleotides: TGTGCCAGCAGCTTGCCCACTGAGGGGGTGGAAGAGACCCAGTACTTC.

The rearrangement links TRBV18 to TRBJ1-1, with D unclear. V was shortened by 2 bases and J by 3 bases, with 7 bases between the two germline ends. This CDR3 is built from 13 residues. CDR1 is KGHSH and CDR2 is LQKENI in the germline V gene. The CDR3 coding sequence is TGTGCCAGCTCACCAGGGCAGGACACTGAAGCTTTCTTT. It codes for CASSPGQDTEAFF.

This chain connects TRBV7-2 to TRBJ2-1; 13 bases line up with TRBD2. The CDR3 covers 19 residues. Germline V gives CDR1 SGHTA, CDR2 FQGNSA. The junction had 17 bases not matched to a gene; V was cut back by 5 bases and J by 7 bases. The CDR3 reads CASSHLLRTSGSRYNEQFF. The CDR3 DNA reads TGTGCCAGCAGCCACCTCCTTCGGACTAGCGGGAGCAGGTATAATGAGCAGTTCTTC.

This clone was picked up a small number of times. The chain employs TRBV19 and TRBJ1-4; 7 bases fit TRBD1. The CDR3 totals 16 residues. After removal of 4 bases from V and 7 bases from J, the junction contained 12 bases not matched to a gene. Germline CDR1 LNHDA, CDR2 SQIVND (reference sequence). The CDR3 DNA is TGTGCCAGTAGTAACCCTACAGGGGAGAGAGGTGAAAAACTGTTTTTT. Residues: CASSNPTGERGEKLFF. Combining the CDR3 with reference TRBV19 and TRBJ1-4 gives the whole variable domain DGGITQSPKYLFRKEGQNVTLSCEQNLNHDAMYWYRQDPGQGLRLIYYSQIVNDFQKGDIAEGYSVSREKKESFPLTVTSAQKNPTAFYLCASSNPTGERGEKLFFGSGTQLSVL.

This chain connects TRBV5-1 to TRBJ2-2; 7 bases agree with TRBD2. Per the germline V gene, CDR1 is SGHRS and CDR2 is YFSETQ. V was clipped by 1 base and J by 1 base; unmatched bases: 4. This CDR3 comprises 16 residues. Here the CDR3 DNA reads TGCGCCAGCAGCTTGAATAGCGGGCTGAACACCGGGGAGCTGTTTTTT. Translation gives CASSLNSGLNTGELFF.

The rearrangement joins TRBV10-3 to TRBJ1-2; 10 nucleotides line up with TRBD1. Germline-derived CDR1 and CDR2 are ENHRY and SYGVKD. This CDR3 is 15 amino acids long. V shed 2 bases and J 7 bases; nucleotides not matched to a gene: 7. CDR3 in DNA: TGTGCCATCAGTGAGGGGGGACAGGGGTTGAGTGGCTACACCTTC. Its protein is CAISEGGQGLSGYTF.

The chain carries TRBV11-1 and TRBJ2-2, with 9 bases that match TRBD2. Germline V gene lookup returns CDR1 SGHAT and CDR2 FQDESV (reference sequence). V gave up 10 bases and J gave up 5 bases; unmatched junction bases: 2. This CDR3 contains 12 residues. The CDR3 protein is CANSGRTGELFF. CDR3 coding DNA: TGTGCCAATAGCGGGAGAACCGGGGAGCTGTTTTTT. The entire variable domain, with the rest obtained from reference TRBV11-1 and TRBJ2-2, is as follows: EAEVAQSPRYKITEKSQAVAFWCDPISGHATLYWYRQILGQGPELLVQFQDESVVDDSQLPKDRFSAERLKGVDSTLKIQPAELGDSAMYLCANSGRTGELFFGEGSRLTVL.

This clone was recorded once. The chain recombines TRBV15 with TRBJ1-1; 7 positions agree with TRBD1. The V gene's germline CDR1 is LNHNV and CDR2 YYDKDF (reference sequence). The CDR3 is made up of 13 amino acids. V lost 3 bases, J lost 10 bases, and 8 bases stayed unmatched. The CDR3 loop is CATSSSDRVAAFF. The CDR3 DNA reads as TGTGCCACCAGCAGCTCAGACAGGGTCGCAGCTTTCTTT.

This clone was seen just once. The chain recombines TRBV28 with TRBJ1-1; D is unresolved. Germline CDR1 reads MDHEN; CDR2 reads SYDVKM. CDR3 size: 15 residues. With 3 bases removed from V and 3 bases from J, the gap between germline ends came to 14 bases. DNA for the CDR3: TGTGCCAGCAGTTTGAGAGGGAGCAAGGACACTGAAGCTTTCTTT. Protein sequence: CASSLRGSKDTEAFF.

CDR3 loop: CASSLVTSGLYEQYF. Written as DNA, the CDR3 is TGTGCCAGCAGCTTAGTGACTAGCGGGCTATACGAGCAGTACTTC. This rearrangement joins TRBV13 to TRBJ2-7, with 10 nucleotides matching TRBD2. V was pared by 1 base and J by 4 bases, with 4 bases of the junction left unmatched. From germline, CDR1 is PRHDT and CDR2 FYEKMQ (reference sequence). The CDR3 has 15 amino acids.

The gene calls are TRBV14 and TRBJ1-2; D gene ambiguous. Trimming cost V 4 bases and J 0 bases, with 12 bases left between them. Germline CDR1 is SGHDN and CDR2 is FVKESK. CDR3 size: 15 residues. In DNA, the CDR3 is TGTGCCAGCAGCCCTAAGTCGTTCTCTAACTATGGCTACACCTTC. Its protein product is CASSPKSFSNYGYTF.

The chain employs TRBV9 and TRBJ2-1; 14 bases match TRBD2. The CDR3 has 18 amino acids. Germline-derived CDR1 and CDR2 are SGDLS and YYNGEE. The junction had 14 bases not matched to a gene; V was cut back by 4 bases and J by 8 bases. The CDR3 DNA follows: TGTGCCAGCAGCCGACCAGGGACTAGCGGGAGCGGCCGGCATGAGCAGTTCTTC. Protein: CASSRPGTSGSGRHEQFF.

The chain is built from TRBV10-3 and TRBJ1-5; the match to TRBD1 covers 8 bases. The CDR3 sequence is 17 residues long. J lost 0 bases, V lost 2 bases, and 6 bases had no gene match. From germline, CDR1 is ENHRY and CDR2 SYGVKD. This CDR3 is CAISEEVDRDSNQPQHF. In nucleotides, the CDR3 is TGTGCCATCAGTGAGGAAGTGGACAGGGATAGCAATCAGCCCCAGCATTTT.

This chain links TRBV19 with TRBJ1-2; 7 bases map to TRBD1. With V trimmed by 4 bases and J by 3 bases, 5 bases remained unmatched. The length of the CDR3 is 14 residues. Germline CDR1 is LNHDA and CDR2 is SQIVND (reference sequence). Here the CDR3 DNA reads TGTGCCAGTAGTACACAGGGGTCTGACTATGGCTACACCTTC. Its protein is CASSTQGSDYGYTF.

There are a few counts of this clone. This chain links TRBV10-3 with TRBJ1-5; 9 bases agree with TRBD1. Germline CDR1 is ENHRY and CDR2 is SYGVKD. V was pared by 0 bases and J by 7 bases, with 10 bases of the junction left unmatched. The CDR3 spans 17 residues. The CDR3 region is CAISESPGGTGWQPQHF. CDR3 bases: TGTGCCATCAGTGAGTCGCCCGGTGGGACAGGGTGGCAGCCCCAGCATTTT.

The chain couples TRBV10-1 to TRBJ1-2; 9 bases fit TRBD1. Trimming removed 11 bases from V and 8 bases from J; junction bases left unmatched: 9. CDR1 and CDR2 from the germline V gene are WNHNN and SYGVQD (reference sequence). The CDR3 runs to 12 residues. The CDR3 DNA sequence: TGCGCCGGAAAACAGGGGGCGAGAGGCTACACCTTC. Translating it yields CAGKQGARGYTF.

V is TRBV30 and J is TRBJ2-1; TRBD2 might be the D (6 bases). Germline CDR1 reads GTSNPN; CDR2 reads SVGIG (reference sequence). The germline V and J ends were trimmed by 3 bases and 2 bases, with 11 bases remaining between them. The CDR3 totals 14 residues. DNA for the CDR3: TGTGCCTGGAGGAGACTAGATCCCTACAATGAGCAGTTCTTC. This sequence encodes CAWRRLDPYNEQFF.

V and J are TRBV2 and TRBJ2-7, with TRBD1 matching 8 bases. The germline gives CDR1 SNHLY, CDR2 FYNNEI. Trimming cost V 5 bases and J 3 bases; bases outside gene matches: 3. The CDR3 contains 13 residues. CDR3 sequence: CASSSGQGYEQYF. CDR3 nucleotides: TGTGCCAGCAGTTCCGGACAGGGCTACGAGCAGTACTTC.

The chain links TRBV6-5 to TRBJ2-7; D remains unclear. Germline CDR1 reads MNHEY; CDR2 reads SVGAGI. The CDR3 runs 14 residues. V was clipped by 3 bases and J by 1 base, with 10 bases between them. The CDR3 protein is CASSYYASSYEQYF. Here the CDR3 DNA reads TGTGCCAGCAGTTATTATGCGTCGTCCTACGAGCAGTACTTC.